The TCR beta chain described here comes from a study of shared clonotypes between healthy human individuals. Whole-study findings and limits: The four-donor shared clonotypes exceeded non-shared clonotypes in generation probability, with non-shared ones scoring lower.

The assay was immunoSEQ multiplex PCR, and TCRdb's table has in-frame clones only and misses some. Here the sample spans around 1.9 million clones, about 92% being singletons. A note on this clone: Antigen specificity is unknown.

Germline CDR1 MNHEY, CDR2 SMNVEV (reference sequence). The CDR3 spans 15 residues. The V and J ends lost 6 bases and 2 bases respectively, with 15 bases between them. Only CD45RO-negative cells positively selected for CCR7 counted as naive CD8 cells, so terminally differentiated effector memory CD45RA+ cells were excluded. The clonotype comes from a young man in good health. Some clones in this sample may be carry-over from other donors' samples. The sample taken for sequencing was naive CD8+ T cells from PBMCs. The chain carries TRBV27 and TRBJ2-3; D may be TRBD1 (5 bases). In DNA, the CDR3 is TGTGCCAGCAGAATTAGGGGCCCCCTCACAGATACGCAGTATTTT. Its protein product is CASRIRGPLTDTQYF.